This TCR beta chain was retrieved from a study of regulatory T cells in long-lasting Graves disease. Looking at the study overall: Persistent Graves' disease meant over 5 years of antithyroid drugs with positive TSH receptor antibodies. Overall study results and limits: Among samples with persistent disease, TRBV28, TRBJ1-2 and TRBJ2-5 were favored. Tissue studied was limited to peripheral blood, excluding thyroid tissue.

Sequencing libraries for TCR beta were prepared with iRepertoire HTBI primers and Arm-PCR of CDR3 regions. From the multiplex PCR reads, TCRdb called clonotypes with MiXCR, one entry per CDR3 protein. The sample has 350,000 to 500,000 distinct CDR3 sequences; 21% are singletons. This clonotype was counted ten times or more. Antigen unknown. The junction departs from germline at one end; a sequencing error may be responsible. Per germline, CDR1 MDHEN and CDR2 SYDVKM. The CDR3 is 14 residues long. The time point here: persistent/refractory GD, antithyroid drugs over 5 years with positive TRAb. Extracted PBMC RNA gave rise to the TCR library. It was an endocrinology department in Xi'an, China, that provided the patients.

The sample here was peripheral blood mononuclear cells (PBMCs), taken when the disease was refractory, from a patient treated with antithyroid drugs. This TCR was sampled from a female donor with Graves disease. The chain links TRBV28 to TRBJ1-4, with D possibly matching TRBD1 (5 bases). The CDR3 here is CAISLRQKNEKLFF. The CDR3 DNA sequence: TGTGCCATCAGTCTCAGACAGAAGAATGAAAAACTGTTTTTT.